A single sample gave rise to the 30 T cell receptor beta chains below, sequenced in a study of T cells in Graves' hyperthyroidism and ophthalmopathy. Regions amplified from RNA transcripts were the TCR beta CDR3 regions. A set of HTBI primers served as the primers for a first-round RT-PCR of the TCR CDR3. In TCRdb, the multiplex PCR reads were re-called with MiXCR into one record per CDR3 protein. The profile shows about 640,000 distinct CDR3 sequences, less than 25% of them singletons. The sample comprised blood. These TCRs come from a young man with Graves' ophthalmopathy.

This clonotype was seen a few times. The V call is TRBV11-3, the J call TRBJ2-3; weak D call: TRBD1 (5 bases). Looked up from germline, CDR1 is SGHNT and CDR2 is YENEEA. This CDR3 comprises 14 residues. V was shortened by 4 bases and J by 4 bases, with 12 bases between the two germline ends. This chain's CDR3 is CASSSRAAPDTQYF. CDR3 sequence (DNA): TGTGCCAGCAGCTCCAGGGCAGCCCCAGATACGCAGTATTTT.

This clonotype was seen a few times. The CDR3 loop is CASSWEAPYNEQFF. The CDR3, as DNA: TGCGCCAGCAGCTGGGAGGCCCCTTACAATGAGCAGTTCTTC. This chain uses TRBV5-1 with TRBJ2-1, with D maybe TRBD2 (6 bases). This CDR3 comprises 14 residues. Trimming shortened V by 3 bases and J by 4 bases, and 11 bases separated the two germline ends. Germline-derived CDR1 and CDR2 are SGHRS and YFSETQ.

The V call is TRBV10-1, the J call TRBJ1-1; no definite D call. This CDR3 spans 13 amino acids. The germline V gene has CDR1 WNHNN and CDR2 SYGVQD (reference sequence). The V end was cut by 4 bases, the J end by 0 bases, with 6 bases between. The DNA for the CDR3 is TGCGCCAGCAGTGGACACTTGAACACTGAAGCTTTCTTT. Encoded protein: CASSGHLNTEAFF.

In its sample, this clonotype was seen many times. The chain carries TRBV28 and TRBJ1-1; maybe TRBD1 (6 bases). This CDR3 has 15 amino acids. Trimming removed 6 bases at V and 10 bases at J, with 24 bases between. The germline CDR1 and CDR2 sequences are MDHEN and SYDVKM. The CDR3: CASSIFSGAKLGAFF. The DNA for the CDR3 is TGTGCCAGCAGCATCTTTTCAGGGGCGAAACTGGGAGCTTTCTTT.

This clonotype was counted only a few times. V and J are TRBV20-1 and TRBJ1-4, with D perhaps TRBD1 (5 bases). V lost 3 bases, J lost 3 bases, and 14 bases lay in between. The CDR3 length is 15 residues. CDR1 and CDR2 from the germline V gene are DFQATT and SNEGSKA (reference sequence). The CDR3 loop reads CSASQGSGPNEKLFF. CDR3 DNA sequence: TGCAGTGCTAGCCAGGGAAGCGGTCCTAATGAAAAACTGTTTTTT.

The genes are TRBV27 and TRBJ1-5; weak D call: TRBD1 (6 bases). The CDR3 sequence is 14 residues long. The V end lost 0 bases, the J end lost 9 bases, and 12 bases lay between the germline ends. CDR1 and CDR2 (germline): MNHEY, SMNVEV (reference sequence). Written as DNA, the CDR3 is TGTGCCAGCAGTTTATCGGGGCAGGGGCTGCCCCAGCATTTT. This encodes CASSLSGQGLPQHF.

This rearrangement joins TRBV28 to TRBJ1-6; D might be TRBD1 (6 bases). There are 16 residues in the CDR3. Trimming removed 7 bases from V and 4 bases from J, with 17 bases in between. Germline loops: CDR1 MDHEN, CDR2 SYDVKM. The CDR3 DNA reads TGTGCCAGCACTGAGGCGGGGGCTCCGTATAATTCACCCCTCCACTTT. It specifies CASTEAGAPYNSPLHF. The full variable domain, with the rest looked up from reference TRBV28 and TRBJ1-6, is DVKVTQSSRYLVKRTGEKVFLECVQDMDHENMFWYRQDPGLGLRLIYFSYDVKMKEKGDIPEGYSVSREKKERFSLILESASTNQTSMYLCASTEAGAPYNSPLHFGNGTRLTVT.

This clonotype was detected many times. The genes are TRBV7-2 and TRBJ2-7; D uncertain. This CDR3 has 16 residues. Trimming left V 1 base short and J 2 bases short, with 15 bases between. The V gene's germline CDR1 is SGHTA and CDR2 FQGNSA. The CDR3 nucleotides read TGTGCCAGCAGCTTAGGTCCTCGGCGGCAAACCTACGAGCAGTACTTC. It encodes CASSLGPRRQTYEQYF.

The CDR3 coding sequence is TGTGCCAGCTCACCATCGGGGGACGCCCGCGAAGGGTACTTC. Translated, it gives CASSPSGDAREGYF. The chain is built from TRBV18 and TRBJ2-5; perhaps TRBD2 as D (6 bases). Germline CDR1 and CDR2: KGHSH and LQKENI. Trimming pared 2 bases from V and 13 bases from J, leaving 20 bases between. There are 14 residues in the CDR3.

In this sample, this clonotype turned up many times. The chain employs TRBV12-3 or TRBV12-4 and TRBJ2-3, with TRBD2 matching 8 bases. The CDR3 runs 14 residues. The junction had 7 bases not matched to a gene; V was cut back by 5 bases and J by 6 bases. In DNA, the CDR3 is TGTGCCAGCAGTCCCCGGACGGGAGGGGATACGCAGTATTTT. It specifies CASSPRTGGDTQYF.

A few counts support this clonotype. CDR3 nucleotide sequence: TGTGCCAGCAGCTCGGGGACAGGGCCCCGGAACTCCTACGAGCAGTACTTC. The encoded protein is CASSSGTGPRNSYEQYF. The rearrangement uses TRBV7-2 and TRBJ2-7; 9 positions match TRBD1. Germline CDR1 SGHTA, CDR2 FQGNSA. The CDR3 is 17 amino acids. The V and J ends lost 4 bases and 0 bases, in that order; junction bases with no gene match: 10.

V gene TRBV12-3 or TRBV12-4 combines with J gene TRBJ2-1; D remains unclear. The CDR3 extends over 13 amino acids. The V end lost 7 bases, the J end lost 8 bases, and 15 bases lay between the germline ends. The CDR3 nucleotides are TGTGCCAGCACACGGTTAGTGACTGATGAGCAGTTCTTC. The encoded protein is CASTRLVTDEQFF.

This clonotype appeared many times. The chain is built from TRBV12-3 or TRBV12-4 and TRBJ2-7; D gene ambiguous. Trimming shortened V by 4 bases and J by 3 bases, and 19 bases separated the two germline ends. The CDR3 runs 16 residues. CDR3 amino acids: CASSYQEVVVSYEQYF. CDR3 coding DNA: TGTGCCAGCAGTTACCAAGAAGTGGTAGTAAGCTACGAGCAGTACTTC.

The J gene is TRBJ1-5, the V gene TRBV20-1, with TRBD1 identical over 7 bases. This CDR3 has 13 amino acids. Germline values: CDR1 DFQATT, CDR2 SNEGSKA (reference sequence). Germline trimming cut 5 bases from V and 4 bases from J; bases unmatched to any gene: 5. This chain's CDR3 is CSAGGQINQPQHF. CDR3 sequence (DNA): TGCAGTGCTGGGGGACAGATAAATCAGCCCCAGCATTTT.

This clonotype has only a few counts. The rearrangement uses TRBV7-9 and TRBJ1-6; the D is unclear. Germline values: CDR1 SEHNR, CDR2 FQNEAQ (reference sequence). Between the trimmed V and J ends, which lost 1 base and 10 bases, there was a span of 5 bases. The CDR3 totals 12 residues. This CDR3 reads CASSLERSPLHF. The CDR3, as DNA: TGTGCCAGCAGCTTAGAGCGGTCACCCCTCCACTTT.

In its sample, this clonotype was seen many times. The CDR3 region has the DNA TGTGCCAGCAGTTTAAGGATAACAGCAGTTAGCAATCAGCCCCAGCATTTT. This codes for CASSLRITAVSNQPQHF. The chain carries TRBV28 and TRBJ1-5; unclear D gene. Trimming removed 2 bases from V and 0 bases from J, with 14 bases in between. The CDR3 sequence is 17 residues long. Per germline, CDR1 MDHEN and CDR2 SYDVKM.

The J gene is TRBJ2-5, the V gene TRBV7-3, with TRBD2 matching over 15 bases. CDR1 SGHTA and CDR2 FQGTGA come from the germline V gene. The CDR3 length is 17 residues. J was trimmed by 2 bases and V by 4 bases; bases with no gene match: 5. The DNA for the CDR3 is TGTGCCAGCAGCTCCGACGGACTAGCGGGAGGGCAAGAGACCCAGTACTTC. Translating gives CASSSDGLAGGQETQYF.

This clonotype came up many times. The genes are TRBV11-2 and TRBJ2-1, with a weak D call TRBD2 (6 bases). This CDR3 is 15 amino acids long. Trimming pared 6 bases from V and 1 base from J, leaving 13 bases between. The germline gives CDR1 SGHAT, CDR2 FQNNGV. The CDR3 DNA is TGTGCCAGCAGGCCTACTAGCTTATCCTACAATGAGCAGTTCTTC. Residues: CASRPTSLSYNEQFF.

This chain connects TRBV25-1 to TRBJ2-6; possibly TRBD1 for D (6 bases). CDR3 length: 13 amino acids. Looked up from germline, CDR1 is MGHDK and CDR2 is SYGVNS. V gave up 6 bases and J gave up 9 bases, with 12 bases separating them. The CDR3 spells CASSFDRFNVLTF. The CDR3 coding sequence is TGTGCCAGCAGCTTTGACAGGTTCAACGTCCTGACTTTC.

This clonotype has only a few counts. The V gene is TRBV20-1, the J gene TRBJ1-2; maybe TRBD1 (6 bases). The CDR3 contains 14 residues. V lost 0 bases, J lost 8 bases, and 16 bases lay in between. The germline gives CDR1 DFQATT, CDR2 SNEGSKA (reference sequence). The CDR3, as DNA: TGCAGTGCTAGAGATTTTAACAGGGTGAAAGGCTACACCTTC. Its protein product is CSARDFNRVKGYTF.

The V gene is TRBV4-3, the J gene TRBJ2-1; D not resolved. Deletions cut 0 bases from V and 6 bases from J, with 12 bases between. Germline CDR1 and CDR2: LGHNA and YSLEER. The CDR3 is 15 residues long. CDR3 region: CASSQEDLNINEQFF. The CDR3 region has the DNA TGCGCCAGCAGCCAAGAGGACCTAAACATCAATGAGCAGTTCTTC.

The chain joins TRBV2 to TRBJ2-3, with TRBD2 identical over 13 bases. The CDR3 length is 15 residues. The germline V gene encodes CDR1 SNHLY and CDR2 FYNNEI. J lost 2 bases, V lost 10 bases, and 6 bases had no gene match. For the CDR3, the DNA is TGTGCCAATACGGGACTAGCGGGGTCCACAGATACGCAGTATTTT. The encoded protein is CANTGLAGSTDTQYF.

This clonotype was detected a few times. This sequence joins TRBV20-1 and TRBJ2-3; no definite D call. Trimming cost V 5 bases and J 2 bases, with 17 bases left between them. CDR3 length: 15 amino acids. Germline loops: CDR1 DFQATT, CDR2 SNEGSKA (reference sequence). The CDR3 reads CSALSAETITDTQYF. CDR3 sequence (DNA): TGCAGTGCTCTATCTGCGGAAACTATCACAGATACGCAGTATTTT.

In this sample, this clonotype turned up many times. The V and J genes are TRBV28 and TRBJ2-3, with a possible D match to TRBD2 (6 bases). There are 16 residues in the CDR3. The germline CDR1 and CDR2 sequences are MDHEN and SYDVKM. The V and J ends lost 6 bases and 0 bases respectively, with 16 bases between them. This chain's CDR3 is CASSSPLARSTDTQYF. The CDR3, as DNA: TGTGCCAGCAGCTCACCGCTAGCGCGAAGCACAGATACGCAGTATTTT.

With respect to this clonotype: Since a much larger clone is just one base distant, this may be a read error. The DNA of the CDR3 is TGTGCCAGCAGCCTACGGACAGGGGGATTAGTAGAGACCCAGTACTTC. Encoded protein: CASSLRTGGLVETQYF. The chain is built from TRBV11-1 and TRBJ2-5, with 10 bases fitting TRBD1. CDR3 length: 16 amino acids. CDR1 and CDR2 (germline): SGHAT, FQDESV (reference sequence). The trim removed 5 bases at V and 4 bases at J, leaving 10 bases unmatched.

Many counts were recorded for this clonotype. J is TRBJ1-1 and V is TRBV15; D is uncertain. The CDR3 runs 18 residues. Looked up from germline, CDR1 is LNHNV and CDR2 is YYDKDF (reference sequence). V was clipped by 5 bases and J by 5 bases, with 27 bases between them. The chain's CDR3 is CATSPRATLLTLDTEAFF. CDR3 DNA: TGTGCCACCAGCCCTCGGGCCACACTGTTAACGTTGGATACTGAAGCTTTCTTT. The variable domain in full, with the rest retrieved from reference TRBV15 and TRBJ1-1, is DAMVIQNPRYQVTQFGKPVTLSCSQTLNHNVMYWYQQKSSQAPKLLFHYYDKDFNNEADTPDNFQSRRPNTSFCFLDIRSPGLGDTAMYLCATSPRATLLTLDTEAFFGQGTRLTVV.

This chain links TRBV6-2 or TRBV6-3 with TRBJ2-2, with TRBD1 matching 8 bases. Germline CDR1 is MNHEY and CDR2 is SVGEGT. The ends lost 6 bases at V and 7 bases at J; junction bases unmatched: 10. The CDR3 has 15 residues. The CDR3 DNA follows: TGTGCCAGCAGGAAGGGACAGGCAGAGGGCGGGGAGCTGTTTTTT. Encoded protein: CASRKGQAEGGELFF.

The chain joins TRBV28 to TRBJ1-1; 8 nucleotides agree with TRBD1. This CDR3 is built from 16 residues. Trimming removed 6 bases from V and 0 bases from J; junction bases left unmatched: 9. Germline V gene sequence: CDR1 MDHEN, CDR2 SYDVKM. CDR3 sequence (DNA): TGTGCCAGCAGGAATTTGGCGGGACAGGTGAACACTGAAGCTTTCTTT. It translates to CASRNLAGQVNTEAFF.

CDR3 DNA sequence: TGTGCCAGCAGCCAAGATATACTTGGGGGCGGGGGGCCCAATCAGCCCCAGCATTTT. Its protein is CASSQDILGGGGPNQPQHF. The chain links TRBV4-2 to TRBJ1-5; D might be TRBD1 (6 bases). The CDR3 is 19 residues long. The V and J ends lost 0 bases and 3 bases respectively, with 21 bases between them. CDR1 LGHNA and CDR2 YNFKEQ come from the germline V gene.

The chain is built from TRBV4-1 and TRBJ2-3; 14 bases match TRBD2. This CDR3 comprises 17 residues. The V segment lost 1 base and the J segment 5 bases; nucleotides outside the gene matches: 5. The V gene's germline CDR1 is MGHRA and CDR2 YSYEKL. In DNA, the CDR3 is TGCGCCAGCAGCCAAGGTCCCGGGACTAGCGGGGGAGATACGCAGTATTTT. This translates into CASSQGPGTSGGDTQYF.